The sequence of this T cell receptor beta chain was determined in a study of CD8+ T cells in alopecia areata (dated by TCRdb to 2016 to 2019). Regarding the research as a whole: The treated patients took part in an open-label pilot trial in which moderate-to-severe alopecia areata was treated with oral tofacitinib at 5 to 10 mg twice daily. Tofacitinib was administered for 6 to 18 months, and 6 months of follow-up off drug were then conducted to assess delayed response and recurrence. The SALT score, which quantifies the percentage of affected scalp surface area, was used to measure disease severity in treated patients. In both human patients and the C3H/HeJ mouse model, the study applied high-throughput TCRbeta sequencing to look at T cell clonal expansion in alopecia areata. Human TCRbeta sequencing covered scalp tissue and sorted CD4+ and CD8+ peripheral blood T cells from patchy and totalis/universalis alopecia areata patients and healthy controls. Patients on tofacitinib were biopsied at baseline and after 4 and 24 weeks of treatment, and several of the patients also had a later scalp biopsy. Scalp clonality was compared across normal scalp (n=4), patchy alopecia areata scalp (n=8), and alopecia totalis/universalis scalp (n=8). RNA came from the PAXgene miRNA kit for fixed scalp, the miRNeasy kit for PBMCs, and the RNeasy kit for mouse skin. TCRbeta CDR3 regions were amplified by immunoSEQ multiplex PCR using 35 Vbeta forward and 13 Jbeta reverse primers. Summary of the overall study and its limitations: Shared TCR sequences between patients were less evident than in mice, which may be partly attributable to HLA diversity in the patient population. Compared with normal scalp, lesional scalp, particularly in alopecia totalis/universalis, had higher clonality and more expanded CD8+ clones, which suggests antigenic drive. Unlike mouse skin, where gammadelta T cells dominate, normal human skin contains resident alphabeta T cells that get sequenced too, which complicates analysis of the scalp TCR repertoire. Tofacitinib significantly lowered scalp clonality and the number of expanded CD8+ clones among the top 100 scalp clones. Because the treated cohort was small and had only one nonresponder, larger studies are needed to examine links between baseline CD8+ expansion and response. Many expanded lesional clones were found to persist in scalp and blood during tofacitinib treatment, and relapse after treatment cessation may be partly explained by this persistence.

Libraries were constructed by the immunoSEQ multiplex PCR assay. RNA was extracted from all samples and reverse transcribed into cDNA as template for TCR sequencing. SuperScript III was used for first-strand cDNA synthesis, primed with a 2:1 mix of oligo-dT and random hexamers. A synthetic immune receptor repertoire was used to gauge amplification bias, and whatever bias remained was removed computationally. Turning to the authors' computational methods: Raw reads were preprocessed to remove errors, and CDR3 was defined by IMGT conventions from the conserved cysteine to phenylalanine. Clonality was calculated as 1 minus Shannon entropy normalized by log2 of the number of productive unique TCRs. Scalp TCRbeta sequences were cross-referenced with sorted blood CD4 and CD8 repertoires so that the CD4 or CD8 identity of scalp clones could be inferred. This immuneACCESS table, as held by TCRdb, lists in-frame sequences with V and J called but not all clones. Of the missing ones, under half trace to an unresolved V gene in checked studies; the others have no known cause. Clone size and the V and J calls come from that table; the DNA yielded D and trimming. For this sample there are 150,000 to 200,000 clones; roughly 70% appear just once. Approximately 1.2% of the sample is taken by the ten largest.

The meaning of the sample's treatment or condition label: oral pan-JAK inhibitor, 5-10 mg twice daily. Lesional scalp punch biopsies and peripheral blood were obtained from alopecia areata patients. PBMCs were isolated by density centrifugation and stained for CD3, CD4 and CD8, and CD4+ and CD8+ T cells were sorted on a FACSAria. This clone has a handful of counts. This clone's antigen is unknown. A junction end diverges from the germline sequence, so it may reflect a read error. Other DNA sequences from this sample encode an identical CDR3 as well. Per the germline V gene, SQVTM is the CDR1 and ANQGSEA is the CDR2. There are 13 amino acids in the CDR3, from cysteine to phenylalanine inclusive. Only CDR3 DNA is held: 39 bases, read in frame from base 1.

The chain is assembled from TRBV29-1 and TRBJ1-1; TRBD1 could be the D gene, as 5 bases match. The TCR sequence derives from a human donor with alopecia areata. Here the sequenced sample was CD4+ T cells sorted from blood, taken at week 49, from a patient treated with tofacitinib. The CDR3 amino acid sequence is: CSVEGHLNTEAFF. The nucleotide sequence is given as TGCAGCGTCGAAGGACACTTGAACACTGAAGCTTTCTTT. Full variable domain (CDR3 extended with the reference TRBV29-1 and TRBJ1-1 proteins): SAVISQKPSRDICQRGTSLTIQCQVDSQVTMMFWYRQQPGQSLTLIATANQGSEATYESGFVIDKFPISRPNLTFSTLTVSNMSPEDSSIYLCSVEGHLNTEAFFGQGTRLTVV.